This passage covers 20 T cell receptor beta chains from one sample sequenced in a study of human T cells and chemical hapten exposure. MiXCR, run by TCRdb on the RACE reads, gives a single entry per CDR3 protein. The sample lists 150,000 to 200,000 distinct CDR3 sequences; around 25% were seen once. Stated time point: patch test 3, about 24 weeks after DPC sensitization. The treatment: therapeutic diphenylcyclopropenone sensitization with weekly scalp DPC. Sequencing used whole blood, obtained in connection with sensitization to the hapten diphenylcyclopropenone (DPC). The receptors here all came from a woman in her 40s with alopecia areata. Some clones in this sample may be carry-over from other donors' samples.

The chain carries TRBV7-2 and TRBJ2-1; TRBD1 aligns across 10 bases. This CDR3 has 13 residues. CDR1 is SGHTA, CDR2 FQGNSA, per germline. J lost 9 bases, V lost 4 bases, and 3 bases had no gene match. The CDR3 loop is CASSSGTGAEQFF. The CDR3 DNA is TGTGCCAGCAGCTCTGGGACAGGGGCTGAGCAGTTCTTC.

The rearrangement uses TRBV29-1 and TRBJ2-1, with 9 bases lining up with TRBD2. Looked up from germline, CDR1 is SQVTM and CDR2 is ANQGSEA. The CDR3 runs to 11 residues. V lost 4 bases to trimming and J lost 10 bases; unmatched junction nucleotides: 2. CDR3 sequence reads: CSVVAGVEQFF. The DNA for the CDR3 is TGCAGCGTTGTAGCGGGAGTCGAGCAGTTCTTC.

The chain has TRBV20-1 and TRBJ2-7; 9 bases are shared with TRBD2. This CDR3 has 14 amino acids. Germline CDR1 DFQATT, CDR2 SNEGSKA (reference sequence). V was pared by 1 base and J by 5 bases, with 6 bases of the junction left unmatched. The CDR3 is CSARGGTSNDEQYF. CDR3 bases: TGCAGTGCTAGAGGAGGGACTAGCAATGACGAGCAGTACTTC.

The chain joins TRBV5-1 to TRBJ2-7, with D perhaps matching TRBD1 (6 bases). CDR1 is SGHRS and CDR2 is YFSETQ in the germline V gene. Trimming left V 0 bases short and J 6 bases short, with 10 bases between. The CDR3 has 13 amino acids. The CDR3 sequence: CASSLGQVGEQYF. The CDR3 bases are TGCGCCAGCAGCTTGGGACAGGTTGGCGAGCAGTACTTC.

This clonotype was counted a few times. The chain couples TRBV18 to TRBJ2-2, with 7 bases identical to TRBD1. With V trimmed by 3 bases and J by 3 bases, 7 bases remained unmatched. This CDR3 region has 16 residues. The germline V gene has CDR1 KGHSH and CDR2 LQKENI. The CDR3: CASSPPTGVDTGELFF. Here the CDR3 DNA reads TGTGCCAGCTCACCTCCAACAGGGGTGGACACCGGGGAGCTGTTTTTT.

A few counts support this clonotype. The rearrangement uses TRBV6-2 or TRBV6-3 and TRBJ1-5, with D unresolved. V was cut by 5 bases and J by 3 bases, with 8 bases left in between. The CDR3 length is 13 residues. Germline CDR1 and CDR2: MNHEY and SVGEGT. The CDR3 loop is CASSPTFNQPQHF. In DNA, the CDR3 is TGTGCCAGCAGTCCCACCTTCAATCAGCCCCAGCATTTT.

The J gene is TRBJ2-7, the V gene TRBV28; D gene ambiguous. The CDR3 sequence is 14 residues long. V lost 6 bases to trimming and J lost 6 bases, with 18 bases between them. CDR1 and CDR2 from the germline V gene are MDHEN and SYDVKM. CDR3 coding DNA: TGTGCCAGCAGCACATTCACCCAGGCGCCCGAGCAGTACTTC. It codes for CASSTFTQAPEQYF.

Comment on this clonotype: One end of the junction is discordant with germline, which a read error may explain. CDR3 in amino acids: CASSLGFLRSLNEPFF. Written as DNA, the CDR3 is TGTGCCAGCAGTTTAGGTTTCCTACGGAGCCTTAATGAGCCGTTCTTC. V is TRBV28 and J is TRBJ2-1, with D uncertain. The CDR3 loop spans 16 amino acids. Germline V CDR1 and CDR2: MDHEN, SYDVKM.

The chain recombines TRBV6-6 with TRBJ1-5, with 7 bases lining up with TRBD1. V trimming: 1 base; J trimming: 1 base; junction bases outside the gene matches: 1. Germline CDR1 is MNHNY and CDR2 is SVGAGI (reference sequence). There are 15 residues in the CDR3. CDR3 sequence reads: CASSYLGQSNQPQHF. CDR3 in DNA: TGTGCCAGCAGTTACTTGGGACAGAGCAATCAGCCCCAGCATTTT.

There are many counts of this clonotype. V and J are TRBV4-2 and TRBJ2-7; D is possibly TRBD1 or TRBD2 (5 bases each). Trimming took 4 bases from V and 3 from J, leaving 16 bases between them. Germline CDR1 LGHNA, CDR2 YNFKEQ. The CDR3 has 15 residues. CDR3 sequence (DNA): TGTGCCAGCAGCCTCTCCCCGGGACCTAACTACGAGCAGTACTTC. The encoded protein is CASSLSPGPNYEQYF.

This clonotype came up once. CDR3 in DNA: TGTGCCAGCAGTGGGGACGTTACTGGTGACACTGAAGCTTTCTTT. It specifies CASSGDVTGDTEAFF. The rearrangement uses TRBV2 and TRBJ1-1; tentatively, D is TRBD1 (5 bases). Germline CDR1 reads SNHLY; CDR2 reads FYNNEI. Trimming stripped 4 bases from V and 3 bases from J, with 15 bases between. This CDR3 contains 15 residues.

A few counts support this clonotype. CDR3 sequence reads: CASSSLAGLETQYF. As DNA, the CDR3 is TGTGCCAGCAGCTCCCTAGCGGGATTAGAGACCCAGTACTTC. The rearrangement links TRBV7-2 to TRBJ2-5, with 9 bases matching TRBD2. Unmatched junction bases numbered 4, after V lost 4 bases and J lost 4 bases. This CDR3 has 14 amino acids. CDR1 and CDR2 (germline): SGHTA, FQGNSA.

The chain recombines TRBV28 with TRBJ1-2; TRBD1 is a possible D gene (6 bases). Trimming pared 4 bases from V and 9 bases from J, leaving 21 bases between. CDR1 and CDR2 (germline): MDHEN, SYDVKM. This CDR3 is built from 15 residues. The CDR3 nucleotides read TGTGCCAGCAGTTCAAGGACAGAACCATCCGGGCGCTACACCTTC. This sequence encodes CASSSRTEPSGRYTF.

This clonotype has more than one count but fewer than ten. This chain connects TRBV28 to TRBJ2-4; 7 bases fit TRBD1. Germline CDR1 reads MDHEN; CDR2 reads SYDVKM. CDR3 length: 14 residues. V shed 6 bases, J shed 6 bases, and the junction held 8 bases outside the gene matches. The CDR3 reads CASSNGQEPNIQYF. The DNA for the CDR3 is TGTGCCAGCAGCAACGGACAGGAGCCAAACATTCAGTACTTC.

The sample holds a few counts of this clonotype. The chain carries TRBV4-1 and TRBJ2-7; the D gene could be TRBD1 or TRBD2 (5 bases each). This CDR3 region has 14 residues. Trimming took 0 bases from V and 6 from J, leaving 12 bases between them. In germline, CDR1 is MGHRA, CDR2 YSYEKL. The CDR3 region has the DNA TGCGCCAGCAGCCAAGAAGGAGGAAGGGGCGAGCAGTACTTC. As protein: CASSQEGGRGEQYF.

This clonotype was seen more than once but under ten times. CDR3 nucleotide sequence: TGCAGTGCCGCGGAAGGGGCGGGAGGCGAGCAGTACTTC. Its protein is CSAAEGAGGEQYF. The chain couples TRBV20-1 to TRBJ2-7; TRBD2 aligns across 8 bases. The CDR3 runs to 13 residues. The ends lost 6 bases at V and 6 bases at J; junction bases unmatched: 10. Germline CDR1 and CDR2: DFQATT and SNEGSKA (reference sequence).

This clonotype occurred many times. The chain recombines TRBV7-3 with TRBJ2-1; maybe TRBD1 (5 bases). CDR3 length: 13 residues. Trimming removed 4 bases at V and 9 bases at J, with 13 bases between. In germline, CDR1 is SGHTA, CDR2 FQGTGA. The CDR3 region is CASSWTTVGEQFF. In nucleotides, the CDR3 is TGTGCCAGCAGCTGGACGACAGTTGGTGAGCAGTTCTTC.

This clonotype was seen a handful of times. The chain recombines TRBV28 with TRBJ2-7, with 8 bases lining up with TRBD1. J gave up 2 bases and V 1 base, and 7 bases lay outside the gene matches. The CDR3 runs 16 residues. CDR1 is MDHEN and CDR2 is SYDVKM in the germline V gene. The CDR3 DNA reads TGTGCCAGCAGTTTATTGGGACAGGTGGAGACCTACGAGCAGTACTTC. This gives the protein CASSLLGQVETYEQYF.

Many counts were recorded for this clonotype. The chain carries TRBV28 and TRBJ1-2; D gene ambiguous. The CDR3 has 11 amino acids. Germline loops: CDR1 MDHEN, CDR2 SYDVKM. V was clipped by 6 bases and J by 5 bases, with 7 bases between them. In DNA form, the CDR3 reads TGTGCCAGCAGAGCGGGATATGGCTACACCTTC. As protein: CASRAGYGYTF.

This chain joins TRBV6-5 and TRBJ1-6; D possibly corresponds to TRBD1 (6 bases). Trimming took 8 bases from V and 7 from J, leaving 15 bases between them. CDR1 is MNHEY and CDR2 is SVGAGI in the germline V gene. The CDR3 has 14 amino acids. The CDR3 DNA reads as TGTGCCAGCGTGGGGGCCGAAGCGAATTCACCCCTCCACTTT. As protein: CASVGAEANSPLHF.